This section outlines one TCR beta chain sequence together with its context. TRB cDNA was prepared as libraries by UMI-labeled 5' RACE. TCRdb re-called the 5' RACE reads; one entry per CDR3 protein, DNA not given. The sample table includes about 92,000 distinct CDR3 sequences. These data come from a study of CXCR3-negative and CXCR3-positive naive CD8 T cells. Germline CDR1 MDHEN, CDR2 SYDVKM. The CDR3 consists of 16 residues. The origin of this receptor is a human donor in good health. Some clones in this sample may be carry-over from other donors' samples. The material sequenced was naive CXCR3- CD8+ T cells from blood. The subset denotes: CD45RO-CCR7+CD27+CD95- naive CD8+ T cells lacking CXCR3 (TNR3-). This chain connects TRBV28 to TRBJ2-6; TCRdb picks TRBD1, but there is no DNA to check that call. The CDR3 region is CASSLPGQSGANVLTF.